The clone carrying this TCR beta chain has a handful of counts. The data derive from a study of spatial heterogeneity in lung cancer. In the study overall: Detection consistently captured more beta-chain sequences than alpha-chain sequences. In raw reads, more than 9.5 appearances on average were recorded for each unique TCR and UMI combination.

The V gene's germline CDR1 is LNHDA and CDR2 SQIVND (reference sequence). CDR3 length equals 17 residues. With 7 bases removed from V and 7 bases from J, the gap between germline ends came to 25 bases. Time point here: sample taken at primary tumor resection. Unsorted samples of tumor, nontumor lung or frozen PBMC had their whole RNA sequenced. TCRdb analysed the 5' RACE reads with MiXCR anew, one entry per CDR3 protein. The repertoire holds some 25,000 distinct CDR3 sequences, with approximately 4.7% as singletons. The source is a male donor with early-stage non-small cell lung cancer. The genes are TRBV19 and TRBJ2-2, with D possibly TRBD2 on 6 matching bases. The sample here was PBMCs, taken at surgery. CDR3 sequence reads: CASIPGGAGRSNGELFF. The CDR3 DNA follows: TGTGCCAGTATCCCCGGCGGGGCAGGGCGAAGTAACGGGGAGCTGTTTTTT.